This TCR beta chain was sequenced in a study of cytomegalovirus exposure and HLA in healthy donors. Per the germline V gene, CDR1 is SGHTA and CDR2 is FQGNSA. V was pared by 7 bases and J by 0 bases, with 13 bases between. The CDR3 extends over 15 amino acids. PCR was performed using 60 Vbeta and 13 Jbeta primers. The repertoire was sequenced with immunoSEQ multiplex PCR; TCRdb's copy has only in-frame clones and lacks some. Here the sample spans more than 150,000 clones, more than 70% being singletons. Material for sequencing was PBMCs. J is TRBJ2-1 and V is TRBV7-2; weak D call: TRBD2 (5 bases). The sequence was obtained from a girl under 18 in good health and CMV-seropositive. CDR3 amino acids: CASTTDWSSYNEQFF. Here the CDR3 DNA reads TGTGCCAGCACCACGGACTGGAGCTCCTACAATGAGCAGTTCTTC.